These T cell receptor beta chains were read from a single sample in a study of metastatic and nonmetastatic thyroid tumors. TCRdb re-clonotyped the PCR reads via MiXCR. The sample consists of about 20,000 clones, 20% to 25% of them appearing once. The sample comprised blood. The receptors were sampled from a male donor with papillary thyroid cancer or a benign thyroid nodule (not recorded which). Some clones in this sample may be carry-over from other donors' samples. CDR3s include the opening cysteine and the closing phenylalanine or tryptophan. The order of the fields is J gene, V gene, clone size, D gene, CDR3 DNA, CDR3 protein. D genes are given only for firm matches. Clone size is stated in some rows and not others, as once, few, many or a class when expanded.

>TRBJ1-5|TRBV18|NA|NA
TGTGCCAGCTCACGGGCCGACGGGTACAATCAGCCCCAGCATTTT
CASSRADGYNQPQHF
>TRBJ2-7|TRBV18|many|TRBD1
TGTGCCAGCTCACCATTGGGACAGGGTTTTTACGAGCAGTACTTC
CASSPLGQGFYEQYF
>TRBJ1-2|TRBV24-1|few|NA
TGTGCCACCAGTGGAGGGCTAGGCTATGGCTACACCTTC
CATSGGLGYGYTF
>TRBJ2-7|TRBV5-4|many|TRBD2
TGTGCCAGCAAATTAGCGGGAGTACCCCTTCAGACTTTC
CASKLAGVPLQTF
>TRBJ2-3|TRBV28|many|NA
TGTGCCAGCATACTGACGGGAGACACAGATACGCAGTATTTT
CASILTGDTDTQYF
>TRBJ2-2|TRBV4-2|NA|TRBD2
TGTGCCAGCAGCCAAGCCCCCGGGACTAGCGGCGGAGGCGGGGAGCTGTTTTTT
CASSQAPGTSGGGGELFF
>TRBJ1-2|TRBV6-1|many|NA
TGTGCCAGCAGTGAAGCGTGGACAGCGAGCTATGGCTACACCTTC
CASSEAWTASYGYTF
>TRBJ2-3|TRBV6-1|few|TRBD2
TGTGCCAGCAGTCGCGGGAGGGAGACATATACCCAGTATTTT
CASSRGRETYTQYF
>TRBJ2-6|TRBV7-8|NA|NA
TGTGCCAGCAGCCGCGGACAGATATACTCTGGGGCCAACGTCCTGACTTTC
CASSRGQIYSGANVLTF
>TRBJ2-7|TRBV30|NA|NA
TGTGCCTGCCGTCTGGACGAGCAGTACTTC
CACRLDEQYF
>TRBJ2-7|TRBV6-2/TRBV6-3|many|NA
TGTGCCAGCAGAGGCGAAAGGGACATTAGCTCCTACGAGCAGTACTTC
CASRGERDISSYEQYF
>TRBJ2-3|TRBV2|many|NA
TGTGCCAGCATGCCCCACGGGGTAAGCACAGATACGCAGTATTTT
CASMPHGVSTDTQYF
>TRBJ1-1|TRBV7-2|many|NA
TGTGCCAGCAGCTTAGCGCTCGAAGGGGCCACTGAAGCTTTCTTT
CASSLALEGATEAFF
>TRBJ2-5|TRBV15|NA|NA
TGTGCCGTCGGTTGGGGTTATAGCGAGACCCAGTACTTC
CAVGWGYSETQYF
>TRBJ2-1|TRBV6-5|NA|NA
TGTGCCAGCAAGGAGGGGAACGCCTACAATGAGCAGTTCTTC
CASKEGNAYNEQFF
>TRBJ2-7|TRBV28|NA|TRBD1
TGTGCCAGCAGTCACGGACAGGGGGCTGGTGAGCAGTACTTC
CASSHGQGAGEQYF
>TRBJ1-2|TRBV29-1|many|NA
TGCAGCGTTTGGGGCGACGGCTACACCTTC
CSVWGDGYTF
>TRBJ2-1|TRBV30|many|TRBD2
TGTGCCTGGAGGGGTGGCGGGAGAGGATACAATGAGCAGTTCTTC
CAWRGGGRGYNEQFF
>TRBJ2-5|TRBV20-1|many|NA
TGCAGTGCTAGTAGGGGGGCGCATGAGACCCAGTACTTC
CSASRGAHETQYF
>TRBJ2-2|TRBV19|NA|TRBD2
TGTGCCAGTAGAATACTAGCGGGGGGGCGTGGCACCGGGGAGCTGTTTTTT
CASRILAGGRGTGELFF
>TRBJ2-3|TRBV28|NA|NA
TGTGCCAGCAGTCAGGTCCTGGACGATCAAGTGGAAGATACGCAGTATTTT
CASSQVLDDQVEDTQYF
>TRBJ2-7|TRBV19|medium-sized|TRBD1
TGTGCCAGTCCGGACAGGAAGTACGAGCAGTACTTC
CASPDRKYEQYF
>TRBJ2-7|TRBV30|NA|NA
TGTGCCTGGGGGAACCAGGAATCCTACGAGCAGTACTTC
CAWGNQESYEQYF
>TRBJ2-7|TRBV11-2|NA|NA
TGTGCCAGCAGCTTATCCCGGTTGAACGAGCAGTACTTC
CASSLSRLNEQYF
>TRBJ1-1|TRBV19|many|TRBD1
TGTGCCAGTAAGCTGACAGGGGATGGTACTGAAGCTTTCTTT
CASKLTGDGTEAFF
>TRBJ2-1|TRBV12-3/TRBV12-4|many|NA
TGTGCCAGCAGATTTGAGGAGTCGCAGTTCTTC
CASRFEESQFF
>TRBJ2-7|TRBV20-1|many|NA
TGCAGTGCCCATCGGACAGCGGGGGAGCAGTACTTC
CSAHRTAGEQYF
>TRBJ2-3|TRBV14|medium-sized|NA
TGTGCCAGCAGCCAAGACGAAGCATCTTCTAGCACAGATACGCAGTATTTT
CASSQDEASSSTDTQYF
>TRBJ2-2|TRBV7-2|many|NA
TGTGCCAGCAGCCCAAACGGGGACACCGGGGAGCTGTTTTTT
CASSPNGDTGELFF
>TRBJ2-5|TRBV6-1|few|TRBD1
TGTGCCAGCAGCCACCTACCGGGACAGATTTTCCAAGAGACCCAGTACTTC
CASSHLPGQIFQETQYF
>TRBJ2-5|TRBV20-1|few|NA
TGCCAAGGGGGGGCCCCGCAAGAGACCCAGTACTTC
CQGGAPQETQYF